This T cell receptor beta chain was documented in a study of regulatory T cells in long-lasting Graves disease. Time point defined: newly diagnosed GD, antithyroid drugs for less than 3 months. PBMC RNA served as the TCR library source. This clonotype appeared many times. With iRepertoire HTBI primers and Arm-PCR of CDR3 regions, TCR beta libraries were built. TCRdb reanalysed the multiplex PCR reads using MiXCR and keeps one entry per CDR3 protein. The table lists approximately 440,000 distinct CDR3 sequences, under 20% of them singletons, with 9% to 15% in the top ten. Losses at the gene ends were 4 bases for V and 3 bases for J; bases not matched to a gene: 5. The CDR3 spans 15 residues. Per germline, CDR1 LGHDT and CDR2 YNNKEL (reference sequence). Another study also made use of these data, one on T cells in Graves' hyperthyroidism and ophthalmopathy.

The material was peripheral blood mononuclear cells (PBMCs), obtained at new diagnosis, from a patient treated with antithyroid drugs. V gene TRBV3-1 combines with J gene TRBJ1-4, with 7 bases matching TRBD1. The TCR was taken from a man aged 40-49 years with Graves disease. The CDR3: CASSLQGSANEKLFF. The DNA of the CDR3 is TGTGCCAGCAGCCTACAGGGGTCGGCTAATGAAAAACTGTTTTTT. The whole variable domain, filled in from reference TRBV3-1 and TRBJ1-4, reads DTAVSQTPKYLVTQMGNDKSIKCEQNLGHDTMYWYKQDSKKFLKIMFSYNNKELIINETVPNRFSPKSPDKAHLNLHINSLELGDSAVYFCASSLQGSANEKLFFGSGTQLSVL.